This entry lists 19 T cell receptor beta chains sequenced from one sample in a study of fetal regulatory T cell absence and autoimmunity. The data were produced by immunoSEQ multiplex PCR, yet TCRdb's version contains in-frame clones alone and is incomplete. The table lists more than 90,000 clones, 72% of them singletons, with roughly 2% in the top ten. Sequenced input: pancreas tissue. The receptors derive from a male donor with IPEX syndrome.

The genes are TRBV2 and TRBJ1-5; a possible D gene is TRBD1 (5 bases). V lost 3 bases and J 4 bases, leaving 16 bases between the germline ends. The length of the CDR3 is 16 residues. CDR1 is SNHLY and CDR2 is FYNNEI in the germline V gene. CDR3 residues: CASSEVGQGGNQPQHF. CDR3 nucleotide sequence: TGTGCCAGCAGTGAGGTAGGGCAGGGCGGTAATCAGCCCCAGCATTTT.

The gene calls are TRBV4-3 and TRBJ2-5; D remains ambiguous. Per the germline V gene, CDR1 is LGHNA and CDR2 is YSLEER. The ends were cut back, 1 base at V and 1 base at J, with 13 bases in the middle. This CDR3 comprises 16 residues. CDR3 in amino acids: CASSQGRPDRQETQYF. The CDR3 bases are TGCGCCAGCAGCCAAGGACGTCCGGACCGCCAAGAGACCCAGTACTTC.

The chain carries TRBV18 and TRBJ2-7; 8 bases fit TRBD2. Germline CDR1 is KGHSH and CDR2 is LQKENI. J lost 2 bases, V lost 0 bases, and 6 bases had no gene match. This CDR3 contains 16 residues. The CDR3 region is CASSPPSGSQPYEQYF. For the CDR3, the DNA is TGTGCCAGCTCACCACCGAGCGGGAGCCAACCCTACGAGCAGTACTTC.

The chain combines TRBV15 with TRBJ2-1, with D maybe TRBD2 (6 bases). V gave up 6 bases and J gave up 4 bases, with 19 bases separating them. This CDR3 has 16 residues. CDR1 is LNHNV and CDR2 is YYDKDF in the germline V gene (reference sequence). This CDR3 reads CATRDPATRAYNEQFF. CDR3 nucleotides: TGTGCCACCAGAGATCCCGCGACTAGGGCGTACAATGAGCAGTTCTTC.

The genes are TRBV9 and TRBJ2-7, with 9 nucleotides matching TRBD2. Germline CDR1 and CDR2: SGDLS and YYNGEE. V lost 0 bases and J lost 5; bases outside the gene matches: 6. CDR3 length: 15 amino acids. Here the CDR3 reads CASSVAGGGANEQYF. The DNA for the CDR3 is TGTGCCAGCAGCGTAGCGGGCGGGGGGGCCAACGAGCAGTACTTC.

The V gene is TRBV5-4, the J gene TRBJ1-2; TRBD1 matches 7 bases. The junction had 3 bases not matched to a gene; V was cut back by 5 bases and J by 2 bases. The CDR3 extends over 13 amino acids. CDR1 SGHNT and CDR2 YYREEE come from the germline V gene (reference sequence). CDR3 residues: CASSLQGNYGYTF. CDR3 sequence (DNA): TGTGCCAGCAGTTTACAGGGGAACTATGGCTACACCTTC.

This clone showed up just once. The chain couples TRBV19 to TRBJ1-2, with TRBD1 as a possible D gene (5 bases). V lost 6 bases to trimming and J lost 7 bases, with 12 bases between them. CDR1 LNHDA and CDR2 SQIVND come from the germline V gene (reference sequence). This CDR3 spans 12 amino acids. For the CDR3, the DNA is TGTGCCAGTAGCAGGGTGCCGGGTGGCTACACCTTC. It is translated as CASSRVPGGYTF. Full variable domain (outside the CDR3, taken from reference TRBV19 and TRBJ1-2): DGGITQSPKYLFRKEGQNVTLSCEQNLNHDAMYWYRQDPGQGLRLIYYSQIVNDFQKGDIAEGYSVSREKKESFPLTVTSAQKNPTAFYLCASSRVPGGYTFGSGTRLTVV.

J is TRBJ1-1 and V is TRBV29-1; D is undetermined. Germline loops: CDR1 SQVTM, CDR2 ANQGSEA. Trimming took 1 base from V and 3 from J, leaving 9 bases between them. CDR3 length equals 13 residues. In DNA form, the CDR3 reads TGCAGCGTTGAAGGGATCCGAGACACTGAAGCTTTCTTT. Translating it yields CSVEGIRDTEAFF.

The CDR3 DNA is TGTGCCAGCAGTTTACTGGCGGGAGGGACCTACGAGCAGTACTTC. It specifies CASSLLAGGTYEQYF. V and J are TRBV27 and TRBJ2-7; the match to TRBD2 covers 9 bases. CDR1 and CDR2 (germline): MNHEY, SMNVEV (reference sequence). The CDR3 is 15 residues long. Germline trimming cut 2 bases from V and 2 bases from J; bases unmatched to any gene: 4.

This chain links TRBV19 with TRBJ1-4, with D unclear. Germline V lookup: CDR1 LNHDA, CDR2 SQIVND (reference sequence). Trimming shortened V by 6 bases and J by 5 bases, and 7 bases separated the two germline ends. This CDR3 contains 12 residues. The CDR3 protein is CASSAPNEKLFF. CDR3 in DNA: TGTGCCAGTAGCGCACCCAATGAAAAACTGTTTTTT.

This chain connects TRBV6-5 to TRBJ1-1; possible D gene TRBD1, 6 bases. Germline V gives CDR1 MNHEY, CDR2 SVGAGI. V lost 6 bases, J lost 1 base, and 12 bases lay in between. The CDR3 sequence is 14 residues long. In nucleotides, the CDR3 is TGTGCCAGCAGCTCCGGGACACCGAACACTGAAGCTTTCTTT. It is translated as CASSSGTPNTEAFF.

V and J are TRBV11-2 and TRBJ2-2; 8 nucleotides align to TRBD2. The CDR3 covers 16 residues. Per the germline V gene, CDR1 is SGHAT and CDR2 is FQNNGV. Unmatched junction bases numbered 7, after V lost 2 bases and J lost 5 bases. CDR3: CASSLMRGARTGELFF. The CDR3 DNA follows: TGTGCCAGCAGCTTAATGCGGGGGGCTCGGACCGGGGAGCTGTTTTTT. The whole variable domain, filled in from reference TRBV11-2 and TRBJ2-2, reads EAGVAQSPRYKIIEKRQSVAFWCNPISGHATLYWYQQILGQGPKLLIQFQNNGVVDDSQLPKDRFSAERLKGVDSTLKIQPAKLEDSAVYLCASSLMRGARTGELFFGEGSRLTVL.

This clone was detected ten times or more. V gene TRBV9 combines with J gene TRBJ2-3; 8 bases match TRBD2. Germline CDR1 SGDLS, CDR2 YYNGEE. V trimming: 0 bases; J trimming: 6 bases; junction bases outside the gene matches: 9. The CDR3 is 16 amino acids. CDR3 in amino acids: CASSVGERELGDTQYF. The CDR3 DNA is TGTGCCAGCAGCGTAGGAGAGCGGGAGCTCGGGGATACGCAGTATTTT.

The V and J genes are TRBV6-5 and TRBJ2-3; TRBD2 matches 8 bases. Germline CDR1 and CDR2: MNHEY and SVGAGI. The V segment lost 4 bases and the J segment 4 bases; nucleotides outside the gene matches: 7. The CDR3 has 15 residues. In DNA, the CDR3 is TGTGCCAGCAGTTGGGGGGTAGCGGGACCAGATACGCAGTATTTT. Translating gives CASSWGVAGPDTQYF.

The J gene is TRBJ2-1, the V gene TRBV4-1; maybe TRBD1 (5 bases). Germline V gene sequence: CDR1 MGHRA, CDR2 YSYEKL. V dropped 1 base and J dropped 0 bases, with 13 bases sitting between them. The CDR3 runs 17 residues. CDR3 bases: TGCGCCAGCAGCCAAGGTCAGGGAACCACCTCCTACAATGAGCAGTTCTTC. Its protein is CASSQGQGTTSYNEQFF.

The chain joins TRBV5-4 to TRBJ1-1; possible D gene TRBD1, 6 bases. The CDR3 has 14 residues. Germline V CDR1 and CDR2: SGHNT, YYREEE (reference sequence). V lost 0 bases and J 6 bases, leaving 12 bases between the germline ends. This CDR3 is CASSLAGTLAEAFF. CDR3 DNA: TGTGCCAGCAGCTTGGCCGGGACACTGGCTGAAGCTTTCTTT.

This clone was counted once. The rearrangement links TRBV9 to TRBJ2-5; possibly TRBD2 for D (6 bases). There are 14 residues in the CDR3. The germline V and J ends were trimmed by 4 bases and 0 bases, with 10 bases remaining between them. Germline V gives CDR1 SGDLS, CDR2 YYNGEE. The CDR3 region is CASSLRLDQETQYF. In DNA, the CDR3 is TGTGCCAGCAGCCTTAGACTAGACCAAGAGACCCAGTACTTC.

The V and J genes are TRBV7-8 and TRBJ2-7, with TRBD1 matching over 7 bases. The CDR3 extends over 14 amino acids. With V trimmed by 3 bases and J by 2 bases, 4 bases remained unmatched. Germline assignment: CDR1 SGHVS and CDR2 FQNEAQ. The CDR3, as DNA: TGTGCCAGCAGCTTTAACAGGGGCCCCTACGAGCAGTACTTC. It specifies CASSFNRGPYEQYF. The full variable domain, with the rest looked up from reference TRBV7-8 and TRBJ2-7, is GAGVSQSPRYKVAKRGQDVALRCDPISGHVSLFWYQQALGQGPEFLTYFQNEAQLDKSGLPSDRFFAERPEGSVSTLKIQRTQQEDSAVYLCASSFNRGPYEQYFGPGTRLTVT.

The V call is TRBV4-1, the J call TRBJ2-1; tentative D call: TRBD1 (5 bases). The CDR3 has 16 amino acids. The V end lost 1 base, the J end lost 2 bases, and 12 bases lay between the germline ends. From germline, CDR1 is MGHRA and CDR2 YSYEKL. CDR3: CASSQAGPSTYNEQFF. The DNA for the CDR3 is TGCGCCAGCAGCCAAGCAGGGCCGTCGACCTACAATGAGCAGTTCTTC.